This TCR beta chain was observed in a study of T cells after yellow fever vaccination (dated by TCRdb to about 2019). At the level of the whole study: The SMART-Seq v4 Ultra Low Input RNA kit was used to prepare libraries from fractions with low cell numbers. To follow T-cell clones before and after both primary and booster YFV17D yellow fever vaccination, bulk TCR alpha and beta repertoires underwent longitudinal sequencing. The cohort comprised two healthy male donors, one aged 18 to 30 and one aged 30 to 39 years. Blood was drawn at multiple timepoints before and after primary and secondary immunization, with bulk PBMC replicates and cell subsets isolated.

CDR1 is given as DFQATT and CDR2 as SNEGSKA, both from the germline V gene (reference sequence). V gives up 5 bases and J gives up 1 base, and the segment between their germline ends measures 12 bases. From cysteine to phenylalanine, the CDR3 is 14 amino acids long. Only the CDR3 DNA stays, 42 bases, in frame from base 1. Synthesis of TCR cDNA relied on 5'RACE template switching, a step that introduced a universal primer site along with unique molecular identifiers. Priming for cDNA synthesis came from both the TCR alpha and TCR beta constant segments. Library amplification used two PCR steps, and the second PCR step added sample barcodes and sequencing adapters. Sequencing of libraries was performed on Illumina HiSeq 2500 (2x100 bp) or NovaSeq (2x150 bp). Processing in the source paper ran as follows. MIGEC handled demultiplexing of reads and collapsing into UMI consensus sequences, while MiXCR performed V(D)J alignment. Vaccine-responding clonotypes were identified with edgeR using replicate PBMC samples, with FDR below 0.01 and a log2 fold change above 5 up to day 15 being required. Bulk clonotypes were assigned CD4 or CD8 identity according to which sequenced CD4 or CD8 repertoire held them at higher abundance. TCRdb trimmed the raw reads at Q25, called clones with MiXCR and kept productive beta chains. Rows with one shared CDR3 protein collapse into an entry with the most common genes and DNA. The V and J calls were not made by the authors but by TCRdb's processing. The sample table shows hundreds of thousands of distinct CDR3 sequences, and more than 9% are seen once. The ten biggest clones cover 18% of the sample.

Results and caveats for the whole study, not just this receptor: The secondary T-cell response was weaker than the primary response but faster, peaking on day 5 instead of day 15. After the booster, most of the clones that had expanded following primary vaccination were detected again (about 95% of CD4 and around 90% of CD8), which suggests that memory was broadly maintained. FACS-sorted repertoires could contain abundant contaminating clonotypes from the bulk population, so computational filtering was required. Only a couple of donors were included in the study, so the extent to which the findings can be generalized is limited. A small share of clonotypes was detected in both CD4 and CD8 compartments, with the overlap likely arising from convergent recombination.

The treatment or condition tag for this specimen amounts to: live attenuated yellow fever vaccine strain. Two biological replicates of bulk PBMCs were collected at each blood-draw timepoint. A standard Ficoll-Paque protocol was used to isolate PBMCs from peripheral blood. TriZol was used to extract RNA from bulk PBMCs, from CD4 and CD8 fractions, and from dextramer-positive and dextramer-negative fractions. This clonotype was seen a handful of times. Its antigen is unknown. Base qualities are missing; no much larger clone stands one base away. This TCR came from a man aged 18-30 years who received the YFV17D yellow fever vaccine. The sample consisted of PBMCs, taken on the day of the first yellow fever vaccination. Recombination joined TRBV20-1 with TRBJ1-5; TRBD1 is a weak D gene call, 6 bases matching. The CDR3: CSAPSRGSNQPQHF. The bases are TGCAGTGCTCCGAGCAGGGGCAGCAATCAGCCCCAGCATTTT.